This T cell receptor beta chain was obtained from a study of blood T cells in healthy people across ages. Study-wide findings and caveats: Diversity estimates from one million T cells were considered underestimates. In older individuals, TCR beta diversity per million T cells was lower, falling roughly linearly with age.

Each donor had 8 to 10 milliliters of peripheral blood drawn. For this clonotype: As yet, its antigen is unknown.

Germline-derived CDR1 and CDR2 are MNHEY and SVGAGI. V lost 2 bases, J lost 4 bases, and 7 bases stayed unmatched. CDR3 length equals 15 residues. Sample-barcoded 5' priming and a J-beta primer mix drove a second PCR of 7 to 11 cycles. Each TCR beta cDNA got a 12-nucleotide random molecular identifier. TCRdb redid the calling of the 5' RACE reads with MiXCR, one entry per CDR3 protein. The sample has roughly 1,800,000 distinct CDR3 sequences, approximately 50% seen once; the top ten hold 2.1%. This receptor was obtained from a woman in her thirties or forties in good health. The chain uses TRBV6-5 and TRBJ2-5, with TRBD1 identical over 7 bases. The sequencing sample was made of blood. The CDR3 region is CASSYIPGQPETQYF. The DNA of the CDR3 is TGTGCCAGCAGTTACATACCGGGACAGCCAGAGACCCAGTACTTC.